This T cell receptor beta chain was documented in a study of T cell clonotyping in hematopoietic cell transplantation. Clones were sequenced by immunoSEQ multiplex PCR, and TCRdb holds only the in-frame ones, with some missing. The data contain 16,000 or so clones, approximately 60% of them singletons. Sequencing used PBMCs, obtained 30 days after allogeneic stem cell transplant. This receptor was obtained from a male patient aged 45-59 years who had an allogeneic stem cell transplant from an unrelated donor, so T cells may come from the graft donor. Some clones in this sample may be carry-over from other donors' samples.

CDR3 loop: CASSQSGNTGELFF. The CDR3 coding sequence is TGTGCCAGCAGTCAGAGCGGGAACACCGGGGAGCTGTTTTTT. This sequence joins TRBV6-5 and TRBJ2-2; perhaps TRBD2 as D (5 bases). Per germline, CDR1 MNHEY and CDR2 SVGAGI. Trimming removed 5 bases at V and 1 base at J, with 8 bases between. The CDR3 sequence is 14 residues long.